This T cell receptor (beta chain) was identified during a study of PD-1 blockade in mismatch repair-deficient tumors. Turning to the study itself: Enrolled 2013-2016, patients had progressing, pretreated mismatch repair-deficient cancers of around twelve types.

Overall study findings and caveats: Rapid post-treatment expansion, then contraction, generally preceding radiologic response, marked tumor-resident clones.

Libraries were prepared by immunoSEQ multiplex PCR; TCRdb keeps only in-frame clonotypes and omits some of them. The table lists roughly 70,000 clones, about 72% of them singletons. V was trimmed by 3 bases and J by 5 bases, leaving 12 bases between them. The CDR3 covers 14 residues. Germline lookup yields CDR1 SGHDT and CDR2 YYEEEE. Comments on this clone: What it binds is unknown.

Specimen: peripheral blood, collected 2 weeks after starting pembrolizumab. This clonotype originated in an adult with mismatch repair-deficient cancer. The J gene is TRBJ2-1, the V gene TRBV5-6, with D possibly TRBD1 on 6 matching bases. CDR3 amino acids: CASSSPGQNNEQFF. DNA for the CDR3: TGTGCCAGCAGCTCCCCGGGACAAAACAATGAGCAGTTCTTC.